The 32 T cell receptor beta chains presented below share a single source sample, sequenced in a study of blood T cell repertoires in COVID-19. TCRdb's copy holds only in-frame clones and misses some; the assay was immunoSEQ multiplex PCR. This sample has 98,000 or so clones, with approximately 80% found just once. Sequenced: peripheral blood. Receptors originate from a man between 60 and 70 years old with acute or convalescent COVID-19.

This chain joins TRBV5-8 and TRBJ1-5; no reliable D call. CDR1 SGHTS and CDR2 YDEGEE come from the germline V gene. Trimming took off 4 bases at V and 7 bases at J, with 15 bases between the two ends. This CDR3 comprises 14 residues. In DNA form, the CDR3 reads TGTGCCAGCAGCCCTCCGGCGGGCCGACAGCCCCAGCATTTT. This gives the protein CASSPPAGRQPQHF.

This rearrangement joins TRBV30 to TRBJ1-1; D remains unclear. With 2 bases removed from V and 5 bases from J, the gap between germline ends came to 12 bases. The CDR3 loop spans 13 amino acids. Germline V gene lookup returns CDR1 GTSNPN and CDR2 SVGIG (reference sequence). The CDR3, as DNA: TGTGCCTGGAGTCCCGGAGGGCGGACTGAAGCTTTCTTT. Translated, it gives CAWSPGGRTEAFF.

J is TRBJ1-6 and V is TRBV9, with D hard to call. CDR1 is SGDLS and CDR2 is YYNGEE in the germline V gene. The CDR3 length is 16 residues. Trimming removed 0 bases at V and 6 bases at J, with 13 bases between. CDR3 sequence: CASSVEVGVSNSPLHF. In DNA form, the CDR3 reads TGTGCCAGCAGCGTAGAGGTGGGAGTCAGTAATTCACCCCTCCACTTT.

The rearrangement uses TRBV18 and TRBJ1-1, with D tentatively TRBD1 (5 bases). The CDR3 length is 16 residues. CDR1 and CDR2 from the germline V gene are KGHSH and LQKENI. V gave up 2 bases and J gave up 3 bases, with 16 bases separating them. CDR3 residues: CASSPGAGLGDTEAFF. CDR3 nucleotide sequence: TGTGCCAGCTCACCAGGGGCAGGGTTAGGGGACACTGAAGCTTTCTTT.

This clone was seen a single time. The rearrangement uses TRBV5-1 and TRBJ2-1, with D hard to call. Trimming took 7 bases from V and 0 from J, leaving 17 bases between them. CDR1 is SGHRS, CDR2 YFSETQ, per germline. This CDR3 comprises 16 residues. Here the CDR3 reads CASCLFGSSSYNEQFF. The CDR3 DNA reads as TGCGCCAGCTGTCTGTTCGGGTCGAGCTCCTACAATGAGCAGTTCTTC.

V is TRBV9 and J is TRBJ1-3, with D perhaps TRBD1 (6 bases). CDR3 length: 15 residues. V was shortened by 0 bases and J by 0 bases, with 7 bases between the two germline ends. CDR1 SGDLS and CDR2 YYNGEE come from the germline V gene. The CDR3 loop is CASSVAGVSGNTIYF. The DNA for the CDR3 is TGTGCCAGCAGCGTAGCAGGGGTCTCTGGAAACACCATATATTTT.

The chain couples TRBV5-6 to TRBJ1-5; possibly TRBD1 for D (5 bases). V lost 4 bases to trimming and J lost 3 bases, with 11 bases between them. This CDR3 comprises 14 residues. In germline, CDR1 is SGHDT, CDR2 YYEEEE. Here the CDR3 reads CASSLRQTNQPQHF. The CDR3 DNA follows: TGTGCCAGCAGCCTACGACAGACCAATCAGCCCCAGCATTTT.

J is TRBJ2-5 and V is TRBV11-2, with D possibly matching TRBD2 (6 bases). Trimming shortened V by 3 bases and J by 5 bases, and 22 bases separated the two germline ends. From germline, CDR1 is SGHAT and CDR2 FQNNGV. This CDR3 comprises 17 residues. This chain's CDR3 is CASSLGRGRGTTETQYF. CDR3 sequence (DNA): TGTGCCAGCAGCTTGGGGCGGGGTAGGGGTACAACGGAGACCCAGTACTTC.

This chain joins TRBV7-6 and TRBJ2-5; D remains unclear. This CDR3 is built from 13 residues. Looked up from germline, CDR1 is SGHVS and CDR2 is FNYEAQ. Deletions cut 3 bases from V and 4 bases from J, with 9 bases between. The DNA for the CDR3 is TGTGCCAGCAGCTTGATAGTCCGAGAGACCCAGTACTTC. Encoded protein: CASSLIVRETQYF. The full variable domain, its missing parts supplied by reference TRBV7-6 and TRBJ2-5, is GAGVSQSPRYKVTKRGQDVALRCDPISGHVSLYWYRQALGQGPEFLTYFNYEAQQDKSGLPNDRFSAERPEGSISTLTIQRTEQRDSAMYRCASSLIVRETQYFGPGTRLLVL.

The chain uses TRBV10-2 and TRBJ2-3; 9 nucleotides agree with TRBD2. The V and J ends lost 0 bases and 4 bases, in that order; junction bases with no gene match: 8. Germline CDR1 reads WSHSY; CDR2 reads SAAADI. The CDR3 loop spans 17 amino acids. CDR3 bases: TGCGCCAGCAGTGAGTCCCTAGCGGGGCTTTATGCAGATACGCAGTATTTT. Protein: CASSESLAGLYADTQYF.

The V and J genes are TRBV15 and TRBJ1-5; D might be TRBD1 (5 bases). This CDR3 is built from 16 residues. Germline V lookup: CDR1 LNHNV, CDR2 YYDKDF (reference sequence). The germline V and J ends were trimmed by 0 bases and 0 bases, with 9 bases remaining between them. The CDR3 protein is CATSRDRGNSNQPQHF. The CDR3 bases are TGTGCCACCAGCAGAGATCGGGGGAATAGCAATCAGCCCCAGCATTTT.

The rearrangement joins TRBV21-1 to TRBJ2-7; the table assigns TRBD1, which was not confirmed against the DNA. TRBV21-1 is a pseudogene locus. This CDR3 spans 15 amino acids. The CDR3 reads CASSRQGASSYEQYF. In nucleotides, the CDR3 is TGTGCCAGCAGCAGACAGGGGGCGAGCTCCTACGAGCAGTACTTC.

The rearrangement uses TRBV19 and TRBJ2-1; a possible D gene is TRBD2 (5 bases). Looked up from germline, CDR1 is LNHDA and CDR2 is SQIVND (reference sequence). The CDR3 runs to 15 residues. Trimming removed 4 bases at V and 0 bases at J, with 10 bases between. CDR3 nucleotide sequence: TGTGCCAGTAGTAGCCAGCGGAGCTCCTACAATGAGCAGTTCTTC. Amino acids: CASSSQRSSYNEQFF.

The chain recombines TRBV5-5 with TRBJ2-5, with D possibly matching TRBD2 (5 bases). Germline CDR1 and CDR2: SGHKS and YYEKEE (reference sequence). V dropped 0 bases and J dropped 3 bases, with 12 bases sitting between them. The CDR3 has 15 amino acids. The CDR3 sequence is CASSLEWLAKETQYF. The DNA for the CDR3 is TGTGCCAGCAGCTTGGAATGGCTAGCAAAAGAGACCCAGTACTTC.

The gene calls are TRBV10-3 and TRBJ2-7, with 7 bases matching TRBD1. J lost 6 bases, V lost 2 bases, and 7 bases had no gene match. Germline V CDR1 and CDR2: ENHRY, SYGVKD. The CDR3 consists of 14 residues. CDR3 loop: CAISETTGASEQYV. Here the CDR3 DNA reads TGTGCCATCAGTGAGACCACAGGGGCTAGCGAGCAGTACGTC.

Written as DNA, the CDR3 is TGTGCCAGCAGTGAGGGACTAGCGGGAGTCTACGAGCAGTACTTC. Amino acids: CASSEGLAGVYEQYF. V and J are TRBV6-1 and TRBJ2-7, with 14 nucleotides matching TRBD2. Looked up from germline, CDR1 is MNHNS and CDR2 is SASEGT. The CDR3 is 15 amino acids. The J segment lost 3 bases and the V segment lost 3 bases, leaving 1 base of the junction unmatched.

V and J are TRBV5-1 and TRBJ2-5; possible D gene TRBD2, 5 bases. The CDR3 is 12 residues long. The V gene's germline CDR1 is SGHRS and CDR2 YFSETQ. The germline V and J ends were trimmed by 8 bases and 5 bases, with 13 bases remaining between them. The CDR3 DNA is TGCGCCAGTGGAAGGGAGTTGGAGACCCAGTACTTC. The encoded protein is CASGRELETQYF. The whole variable domain, filled in from reference TRBV5-1 and TRBJ2-5, reads KAGVTQTPRYLIKTRGQQVTLSCSPISGHRSVSWYQQTPGQGLQFLFEYFSETQRNKGNFPGRFSGRQFSNSRSEMNVSTLELGDSALYLCASGRELETQYFGPGTRLLVL.

The genes are TRBV7-6 and TRBJ1-6; TRBD1 agrees at 7 bases. Germline V CDR1 and CDR2: SGHVS, FNYEAQ. Germline trimming cut 1 base from V and 5 bases from J; bases unmatched to any gene: 14. The CDR3 loop spans 19 amino acids. CDR3 sequence (DNA): TGTGCCAGCAGCTTAGAGTCGGGCTGGCCGGGACAGCATAATTCACCCCTCCACTTT. Its translation is CASSLESGWPGQHNSPLHF.

This chain links TRBV3-1 (or the pseudogene TRBV3-2) with TRBJ2-3; possibly TRBD2 for D (5 bases). This CDR3 is built from 14 residues. Germline CDR1 is LGHDT and CDR2 is YNNKEL (reference sequence). Trimming shortened V by 0 bases and J by 9 bases, and 13 bases separated the two germline ends. The CDR3 coding sequence is TGTGCCAGCAGCCAAGACGAGACTATAAGGACGCAGTATTTT. Protein product: CASSQDETIRTQYF.

The chain has TRBV19 and TRBJ1-1; D gene ambiguous. Trimming took off 0 bases at V and 4 bases at J, with 9 bases between the two ends. CDR1 LNHDA and CDR2 SQIVND come from the germline V gene (reference sequence). CDR3 size: 14 residues. As DNA, the CDR3 is TGTGCCAGTAGTATAGATTTTCGCGTCACTGAAGCTTTCTTT. This translates into CASSIDFRVTEAFF.

This chain connects TRBV10-3 to TRBJ1-6, with D perhaps matching TRBD1 (5 bases). CDR3 length: 13 amino acids. Trimming shortened V by 6 bases and J by 7 bases, and 10 bases separated the two germline ends. CDR1 ENHRY and CDR2 SYGVKD come from the germline V gene. CDR3 sequence (DNA): TGTGCCATCAGGGGGGAGGGGAATTCACCCCTCCACTTT. Translated, it gives CAIRGEGNSPLHF.

The chain employs TRBV5-1 and TRBJ2-3, with D perhaps matching TRBD2 (5 bases). The germline gives CDR1 SGHRS, CDR2 YFSETQ. Deletions cut 4 bases from V and 4 bases from J, with 25 bases between. The CDR3 is 18 residues long. Here the CDR3 DNA reads TGCGCCAGCAGCAGAGGCCCCCCTACTAGGCTGCACCCAGATACGCAGTATTTT. Its protein product is CASSRGPPTRLHPDTQYF.

The chain employs TRBV3-1 (or the pseudogene TRBV3-2) and TRBJ1-2; unclear D gene. The length of the CDR3 is 12 residues. The germline V gene has CDR1 LGHDT and CDR2 YNNKEL (reference sequence). Trimming left V 3 bases short and J 8 bases short, with 10 bases between. The CDR3 DNA reads as TGTGCCAGCAGCCACCGAGGGAACGGCTACACCTTC. This codes for CASSHRGNGYTF.

The V call is TRBV5-1, the J call TRBJ2-2, with D maybe TRBD1 (6 bases). The V end was cut by 1 base, the J end by 2 bases, with 9 bases between. The CDR3 spans 15 residues. Germline V gives CDR1 SGHRS, CDR2 YFSETQ. The CDR3 sequence is CASSLTGRNTGELFF. Written as DNA, the CDR3 is TGCGCCAGCAGCTTGACAGGGCGAAACACCGGGGAGCTGTTTTTT.

The V gene is TRBV11-2, the J gene TRBJ2-4, with a weak D call TRBD1 (5 bases). The germline gives CDR1 SGHAT, CDR2 FQNNGV. V shed 0 bases and J shed 1 base, with 10 bases lying between them. The CDR3 is 16 amino acids. CDR3 sequence: CASSLDGKGAKNIQYF. Written as DNA, the CDR3 is TGTGCCAGCAGCTTAGACGGAAAGGGGGCCAAAAACATTCAGTACTTC.

V usage is TRBV7-6 and J usage is TRBJ2-1, with D hard to call. Trimming cost V 2 bases and J 6 bases, with 8 bases left between them. Germline V gene sequence: CDR1 SGHVS, CDR2 FNYEAQ. The CDR3 sequence is 13 residues long. As DNA, the CDR3 is TGTGCCAGCAGCTTAAACTCCGGCAATGAGCAGTTCTTC. This encodes CASSLNSGNEQFF.

The J gene is TRBJ1-1, the V gene TRBV27; no clear D gene. The CDR3 covers 15 residues. In germline, CDR1 is MNHEY, CDR2 SMNVEV (reference sequence). V lost 4 bases to trimming and J lost 1 base, with 13 bases between them. The CDR3 region is CASSWSPRGNTEAFF. The CDR3 DNA is TGTGCCAGCAGTTGGTCCCCGCGAGGGAACACTGAAGCTTTCTTT.

This clone was found a few times. The chain has TRBV27 and TRBJ1-6; the D is unclear. The CDR3 spans 16 residues. CDR1 is MNHEY and CDR2 is SMNVEV in the germline V gene (reference sequence). Trimming removed 2 bases at V and 0 bases at J, with 8 bases between. In DNA, the CDR3 is TGTGCCAGCAGTTTAGGCCCAAGCTCCTATAATTCACCCCTCCACTTT. Translated, it gives CASSLGPSSYNSPLHF.

The chain is built from TRBV10-2 and TRBJ1-4; weak D call: TRBD1 (6 bases). V lost 6 bases and J lost 8, with 10 bases in between. Germline loops: CDR1 WSHSY, CDR2 SAAADI. CDR3 length: 12 amino acids. CDR3 sequence: CASRQGREKLFF. The CDR3 region has the DNA TGCGCCAGCAGACAGGGCCGGGAAAAACTGTTTTTT.

The chain uses TRBV18 and TRBJ1-5, with D perhaps TRBD1 (5 bases). Germline CDR1 reads KGHSH; CDR2 reads LQKENI. V lost 3 bases to trimming and J lost 6 bases, with 12 bases between them. The CDR3 runs to 14 residues. The CDR3 DNA is TGTGCCAGCTCACCTCAGGGCGGCCCTCAGCCCCAGCATTTT. Residues: CASSPQGGPQPQHF.

J is TRBJ2-4 and V is TRBV19; D gene uncertain. The V and J ends lost 6 bases and 0 bases respectively, with 9 bases between them. Germline V CDR1 and CDR2: LNHDA, SQIVND (reference sequence). The CDR3 loop spans 14 amino acids. The CDR3 DNA reads TGTGCCAGTAGCCAGTCACGAGCCAAAAACATTCAGTACTTC. It encodes CASSQSRAKNIQYF.

The chain employs TRBV6-5 and TRBJ1-2, with 8 bases lining up with TRBD1. The V segment lost 6 bases and the J segment 4 bases; nucleotides outside the gene matches: 10. The CDR3 sequence is 15 residues long. Looked up from germline, CDR1 is MNHEY and CDR2 is SVGAGI. The CDR3 bases are TGTGCCAGCAGCCCCAGGACAGGGAGTGGCTATGGCTACACCTTC. Translated: CASSPRTGSGYGYTF.